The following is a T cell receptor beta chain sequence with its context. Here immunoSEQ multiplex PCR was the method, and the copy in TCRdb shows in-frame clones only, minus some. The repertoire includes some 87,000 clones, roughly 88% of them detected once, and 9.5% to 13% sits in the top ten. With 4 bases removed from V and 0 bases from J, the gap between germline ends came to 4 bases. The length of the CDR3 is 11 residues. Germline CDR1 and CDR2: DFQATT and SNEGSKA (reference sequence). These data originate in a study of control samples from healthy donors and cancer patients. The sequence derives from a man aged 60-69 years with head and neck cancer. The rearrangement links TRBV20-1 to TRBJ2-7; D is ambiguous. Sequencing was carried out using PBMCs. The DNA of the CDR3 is TGCAGTGCTACCAGCTCCTACGAGCAGTACTTC. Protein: CSATSSYEQYF.